The 9 T cell receptor beta chains reported below all come from one sample, sequenced in a study of identical twins. TCRdb recomputed calls from the 5' RACE reads with MiXCR, one row per CDR3 protein. There are about 690,000 distinct CDR3 sequences in the sample; around 6.1% occur only once, and approximately 1.6% lies in the top ten. Material: naive T cells sorted from blood. These receptors were collected from a man between 18 and 35 years old in good health.

This clonotype was seen repeatedly, ten times or more. The chain is built from TRBV27 and TRBJ2-1; 11 bases fit TRBD2. The CDR3 runs to 15 residues. V lost 5 bases to trimming and J lost 9 bases; unmatched junction nucleotides: 9. CDR1 and CDR2 from the germline V gene are MNHEY and SMNVEV (reference sequence). The CDR3 loop is CASSGGTSGYVEQFF. CDR3 in DNA: TGTGCCAGCAGTGGGGGGACTAGCGGTTACGTTGAGCAGTTCTTC.

This clonotype was observed many times. This chain joins TRBV28 and TRBJ2-1; D might be TRBD2 (5 bases). This CDR3 region has 16 residues. Deletions cut 1 base from V and 8 bases from J, with 18 bases between. Germline-derived CDR1 and CDR2 are MDHEN and SYDVKM. The CDR3 sequence is CASSLLSFGVSDEQFF. The CDR3 region has the DNA TGTGCCAGCAGTTTATTGTCTTTCGGGGTTTCGGATGAGCAGTTCTTC.

The V gene is TRBV7-6, the J gene TRBJ2-3; D is perhaps TRBD2 (6 bases). CDR1 and CDR2 (germline): SGHVS, FNYEAQ. The V end was cut by 2 bases, the J end by 0 bases, with 12 bases between. The CDR3 runs to 16 residues. This chain's CDR3 is CASSLSHSGSTDTQYF. Written as DNA, the CDR3 is TGTGCCAGCAGCTTATCTCACAGCGGGAGCACAGATACGCAGTATTTT.

This chain links TRBV6-1 with TRBJ1-4; D might be TRBD1 (5 bases). This CDR3 is 17 amino acids long. Per the germline V gene, CDR1 is MNHNS and CDR2 is SASEGT. V lost 6 bases, J lost 4 bases, and 21 bases lay in between. The CDR3 region is CASSLSQWGVFNEKLFF. DNA for the CDR3: TGTGCCAGCAGCCTCTCCCAGTGGGGCGTGTTTAATGAAAAACTGTTTTTT.

This rearrangement joins TRBV7-9 to TRBJ2-5; no firm D call. The V gene's germline CDR1 is SEHNR and CDR2 FQNEAQ (reference sequence). Between the trimmed V and J ends, which lost 2 bases and 5 bases, there was a span of 15 bases. The CDR3 consists of 15 residues. In DNA form, the CDR3 reads TGTGCCAGCAGCTTATGGTCGGGCAGGTTGGAGACCCAGTACTTC. Protein: CASSLWSGRLETQYF.

This clonotype was seen a handful of times. The chain carries TRBV20-1 and TRBJ2-3; a possible D gene is TRBD2 (5 bases). Trimming removed 5 bases at V and 5 bases at J, with 8 bases between. CDR3 length: 11 residues. CDR1 is DFQATT and CDR2 is SNEGSKA in the germline V gene (reference sequence). The CDR3: CSAGLRDTQYF. The CDR3 DNA follows: TGCAGTGCTGGACTTAGAGATACGCAGTATTTT.

This clonotype was seen a handful of times. CDR3: CASSPSGAYLNEQFF. CDR3 DNA: TGTGCCAGCTCACCAAGCGGGGCTTATCTCAATGAGCAGTTCTTC. This sequence joins TRBV18 and TRBJ2-1, with 7 positions matching TRBD2. Trimming cost V 2 bases and J 6 bases; bases outside gene matches: 7. Germline CDR1 and CDR2: KGHSH and LQKENI. The length of the CDR3 is 15 residues.

At least ten counts were recorded for this clonotype. The genes are TRBV12-3 or TRBV12-4 and TRBJ2-1; the match to TRBD2 covers 9 bases. CDR3 length: 14 residues. With V trimmed by 7 bases and J by 8 bases, 9 bases remained unmatched. In DNA form, the CDR3 reads TGTGCCAGCACTGAGCGGGAGGCCATGGATGAGCAGTTCTTC. Translation: CASTEREAMDEQFF.

This clonotype was recorded at least ten times. The chain carries TRBV20-1 and TRBJ2-1; TRBD1 aligns across 8 bases. The CDR3 extends over 10 amino acids. The V gene's germline CDR1 is DFQATT and CDR2 SNEGSKA (reference sequence). V was clipped by 6 bases and J by 12 bases; unmatched bases: 4. The CDR3 region is CSATDRGQFF. CDR3 DNA sequence: TGCAGTGCAACCGACAGGGGGCAGTTCTTC.